One and the same sample provided the 21 T cell receptor beta chains below, sequenced in a study of CD8 T cells in ankylosing spondylitis. TCRdb reprocessed the 5' RACE reads via MiXCR and lists one record per CDR3 protein. The sample records around 300,000 distinct CDR3 sequences, around a tenth being singletons. Material for sequencing was blood, either unsorted or a sorted T cell fraction (not recorded which). Receptor source: a female donor with ankylosing spondylitis or in good health (not recorded which).

The V and J genes are TRBV20-1 and TRBJ2-3; 13 bases match TRBD2. The CDR3 sequence is 15 residues long. V shed 4 bases and J 2 bases; nucleotides not matched to a gene: 3. Germline CDR1 DFQATT, CDR2 SNEGSKA (reference sequence). CDR3 in DNA: TGCAGTGCTACGGGACTAGCGGGGCCCACAGATACGCAGTATTTT. This sequence encodes CSATGLAGPTDTQYF.

This clonotype was detected only once. V usage is TRBV20-1 and J usage is TRBJ2-1, with D possibly being TRBD1 or TRBD2 (6 bases each). CDR1 DFQATT and CDR2 SNEGSKA come from the germline V gene (reference sequence). The CDR3 covers 14 residues. V lost 8 bases, J lost 8 bases, and 22 bases lay in between. The CDR3 sequence: CSWRDKNYIDEQFF. Written as DNA, the CDR3 is TGCAGTTGGCGGGACAAAAATTATATCGATGAGCAGTTCTTC.

This clonotype has ten or more counts. The CDR3 protein is CSARGVRGLSYNSPLHF. CDR3 DNA: TGCAGTGCTAGAGGGGTCAGGGGGCTCTCCTATAATTCACCCCTCCACTTT. The chain uses TRBV20-1 and TRBJ1-6; 8 positions match TRBD1. CDR1 DFQATT and CDR2 SNEGSKA come from the germline V gene (reference sequence). The CDR3 is made up of 17 amino acids. Trimming removed 1 base from V and 0 bases from J; junction bases left unmatched: 5.

This clonotype was recorded at least ten times. The rearrangement links TRBV7-2 to TRBJ1-6; D possibly corresponds to TRBD1 (5 bases). The germline V and J ends were trimmed by 3 bases and 1 base, with 7 bases remaining between them. From germline, CDR1 is SGHTA and CDR2 FQGNSA. This CDR3 comprises 15 residues. CDR3 residues: CASSFQGSYNSPLHF. The CDR3 DNA reads as TGTGCCAGCAGCTTCCAGGGTTCCTATAATTCACCCCTCCACTTT.

As DNA, the CDR3 is TGTGCCAGCAGTAAAACAGGGTTCAATGAGCAGTTCTTC. This encodes CASSKTGFNEQFF. V is TRBV27 and J is TRBJ2-1; possible D gene TRBD1, 6 bases. Trimming cost V 5 bases and J 6 bases, with 11 bases left between them. Germline-derived CDR1 and CDR2 are MNHEY and SMNVEV (reference sequence). This CDR3 is built from 13 residues.

This clonotype was detected many times. The rearrangement joins TRBV6-2 or TRBV6-3 to TRBJ2-2, with a possible D match to TRBD1 (6 bases). From germline, CDR1 is MNHEY and CDR2 SVGEGT. Trimming pared 7 bases from V and 4 bases from J, leaving 13 bases between. This CDR3 contains 14 residues. The CDR3 bases are TGTGCCAGCAATACCGGGACAATCACCGGGGAGCTGTTTTTT. This translates into CASNTGTITGELFF.

This clonotype was found many times. This rearrangement joins TRBV20-1 to TRBJ1-2; D is perhaps TRBD1 (6 bases). The CDR3 is made up of 13 amino acids. From germline, CDR1 is DFQATT and CDR2 SNEGSKA (reference sequence). Trimming removed 6 bases at V and 2 bases at J, with 13 bases between. CDR3 protein: CSATHDRNYGYTF. CDR3 sequence (DNA): TGCAGTGCCACCCATGACAGGAACTATGGCTACACCTTC.

In this sample, this clonotype turned up many times. J is TRBJ1-1 and V is TRBV12-3 or TRBV12-4; 9 nucleotides agree with TRBD1. After removal of 6 bases from V and 11 bases from J, the junction contained 16 bases not matched to a gene. The CDR3 consists of 15 residues. The CDR3 sequence is CASSTLSTGTGRAFF. The CDR3 DNA sequence: TGTGCCAGCAGCACCCTTTCTACCGGGACAGGGCGTGCTTTCTTT.

V gene TRBV20-1 combines with J gene TRBJ2-3; D not resolved. The V gene lost 4 bases and the J gene lost 4 bases, with 6 bases spanning the gap. This CDR3 has 11 residues. Germline V CDR1 and CDR2: DFQATT, SNEGSKA (reference sequence). CDR3 amino acids: CSAIGSDTQYF. CDR3 sequence (DNA): TGCAGTGCTATCGGATCAGATACGCAGTATTTT.

This clonotype was detected a few times. V and J are TRBV20-1 and TRBJ2-1; 8 bases are a match to TRBD1. V shed 3 bases and J 7 bases; nucleotides not matched to a gene: 11. The CDR3 has 15 amino acids. Germline V gene lookup returns CDR1 DFQATT and CDR2 SNEGSKA (reference sequence). This CDR3 is CSASLGQGPRNEQFF. For the CDR3, the DNA is TGCAGTGCTAGCCTCGGACAGGGCCCCCGTAATGAGCAGTTCTTC.

This clonotype has ten or more counts. This chain uses TRBV29-1 with TRBJ2-5, with D maybe TRBD2 (6 bases). This CDR3 comprises 16 residues. Trimming shortened V by 1 base and J by 2 bases, and 17 bases separated the two germline ends. CDR1 and CDR2 (germline): SQVTM, ANQGSEA. Written as DNA, the CDR3 is TGCAGCGTTGAAGGAGGAGGGGATGGGGTTCAAGAGACCCAGTACTTC. As protein: CSVEGGGDGVQETQYF.

At least ten counts were recorded for this clonotype. The chain joins TRBV20-1 to TRBJ2-1; no clear D gene. CDR1 DFQATT and CDR2 SNEGSKA come from the germline V gene (reference sequence). The ends were cut back, 0 bases at V and 0 bases at J, with 9 bases in the middle. This CDR3 has 15 amino acids. DNA for the CDR3: TGCAGTGCTAGAGAAGACGAACTCTCCTACAATGAGCAGTTCTTC. This translates into CSAREDELSYNEQFF.

This clonotype was seen many times. At one of its ends the junction is not consistent with the germline gene, which may arise from a read error. The rearrangement uses TRBV7-2 and TRBJ2-1; possible D gene TRBD2, 7 bases. CDR3 length: 14 residues. Germline CDR1 and CDR2: SGHTA and FQGNSA. CDR3 in amino acids: CASKSAGAYNGQFF. CDR3 DNA sequence: TGTGCCAGCAAGTCGGCGGGGGCATACAATGGGCAGTTCTTC.

The chain joins TRBV6-1 to TRBJ1-2, with 9 bases fitting TRBD1. Germline V gene sequence: CDR1 MNHNS, CDR2 SASEGT. V was clipped by 5 bases and J by 0 bases; unmatched bases: 1. This CDR3 comprises 14 residues. The CDR3 nucleotides are TGTGCCAGCAGTACAGGGGGCTCTAACTATGGCTACACCTTC. It specifies CASSTGGSNYGYTF.

This clonotype was detected many times. V is TRBV6-5 and J is TRBJ2-4; TRBD2 is a possible D gene (5 bases). Trimming cost V 2 bases and J 0 bases, with 11 bases left between them. The CDR3 is 16 residues long. Germline V gene data show CDR1 as MNHEY and CDR2 as SVGAGI. The CDR3 region has the DNA TGTGCCAGCAGTTACACGGGGAACCTAGCCAAAAACATTCAGTACTTC. Translated: CASSYTGNLAKNIQYF.

V is TRBV6-2 or TRBV6-3 and J is TRBJ2-2; D unclear. CDR1 is MNHEY and CDR2 is SVGEGT in the germline V gene. The ends were cut back, 6 bases at V and 2 bases at J, with 13 bases in the middle. The CDR3 is 15 residues long. This chain's CDR3 is CASRAGRLNTGELFF. The CDR3 nucleotides are TGTGCCAGCAGGGCTGGCAGGCTCAACACCGGGGAGCTGTTTTTT.

This clonotype was picked up a small number of times. V and J are TRBV5-5 and TRBJ1-2; TRBD1 matches at 7 bases. In germline, CDR1 is SGHKS, CDR2 YYEKEE (reference sequence). The CDR3 extends over 16 amino acids. With 5 bases clipped from V and 3 bases from J, the junction kept 13 bases outside the gene matches. The CDR3 is CASRLREGALYYGYTF. CDR3 DNA: TGTGCCAGCAGGTTGAGGGAGGGGGCCCTCTACTATGGCTACACCTTC.

This clonotype was observed many times. The rearrangement links TRBV6-4 to TRBJ2-4; the D is unclear. Trimming cost V 6 bases and J 2 bases, with 11 bases left between them. CDR1 is MRHNA and CDR2 is SNTAGT in the germline V gene. CDR3 length equals 14 residues. The CDR3 DNA follows: TGTGCCAGCAGCCCCGGCCGGACCAAAAACATTCAGTACTTC. As protein: CASSPGRTKNIQYF.

This clonotype showed up just a few times. The chain joins TRBV20-1 to TRBJ1-1; 8 nucleotides line up with TRBD1. J gave up 6 bases and V 7 bases, and 16 bases lay outside the gene matches. From germline, CDR1 is DFQATT and CDR2 SNEGSKA (reference sequence). The CDR3 is 15 amino acids. CDR3 sequence (DNA): TGCAGTGTTCATCCCCCGACAGGGGTTGGCGCTGAAGCTTTCTTT. It codes for CSVHPPTGVGAEAFF.

This clonotype was detected many times. The chain has TRBV18 and TRBJ2-3; no definite D call. Germline loops: CDR1 KGHSH, CDR2 LQKENI. This CDR3 spans 13 amino acids. V was pared by 1 base and J by 3 bases, with 5 bases between. The CDR3 sequence: CASSPQRTDTQYF. The CDR3 DNA follows: TGTGCCAGCTCACCACAGAGGACAGATACGCAGTATTTT.

This clonotype was seen a handful of times. V is TRBV28 and J is TRBJ2-7; a weak D match, TRBD1 (6 bases). Germline V gene lookup returns CDR1 MDHEN and CDR2 SYDVKM. Trimming stripped 5 bases from V and 3 bases from J, with 17 bases between. This CDR3 has 15 residues. The CDR3 here is CASSPIGTQNYEQYF. The CDR3 DNA follows: TGTGCCAGCAGTCCTATCGGGACACAAAACTACGAGCAGTACTTC.